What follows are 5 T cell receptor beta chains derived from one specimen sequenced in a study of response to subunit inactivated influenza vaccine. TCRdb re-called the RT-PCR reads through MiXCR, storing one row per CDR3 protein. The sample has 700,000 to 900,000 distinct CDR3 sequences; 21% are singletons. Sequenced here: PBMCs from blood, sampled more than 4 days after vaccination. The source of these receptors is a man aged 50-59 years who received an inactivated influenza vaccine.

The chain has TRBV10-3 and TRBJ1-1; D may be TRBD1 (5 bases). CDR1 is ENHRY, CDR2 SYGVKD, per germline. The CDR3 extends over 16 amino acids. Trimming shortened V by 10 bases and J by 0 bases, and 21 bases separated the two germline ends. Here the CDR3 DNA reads TGTGCCACTAACCGGGACGCCCAATCTATGAACACTGAAGCTTTCTTT. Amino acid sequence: CATNRDAQSMNTEAFF.

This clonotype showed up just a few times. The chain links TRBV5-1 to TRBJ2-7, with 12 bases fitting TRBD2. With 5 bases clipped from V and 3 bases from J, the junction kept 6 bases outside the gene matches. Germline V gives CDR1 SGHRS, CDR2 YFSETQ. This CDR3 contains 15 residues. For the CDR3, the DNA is TGCGCCAGCAGTTCTACTAGCGGGAGGTTCTACGAGCAGTACTTC. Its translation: CASSSTSGRFYEQYF.

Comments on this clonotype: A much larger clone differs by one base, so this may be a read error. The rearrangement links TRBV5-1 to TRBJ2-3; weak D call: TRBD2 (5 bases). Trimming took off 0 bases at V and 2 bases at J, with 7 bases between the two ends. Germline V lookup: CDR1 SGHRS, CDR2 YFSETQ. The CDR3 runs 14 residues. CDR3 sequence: CASSLERNTDTQYF. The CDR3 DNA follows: TGCGCCAGCAGCTTGGAGCGGAACACAGATACGCAGTATTTT.

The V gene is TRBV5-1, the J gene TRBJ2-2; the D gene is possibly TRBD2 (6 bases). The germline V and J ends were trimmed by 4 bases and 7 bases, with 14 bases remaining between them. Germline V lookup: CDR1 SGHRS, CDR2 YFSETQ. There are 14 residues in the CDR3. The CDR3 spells CASSGDSVVGELFF. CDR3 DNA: TGCGCCAGCAGCGGGGACTCCGTTGTCGGGGAGCTGTTTTTT.

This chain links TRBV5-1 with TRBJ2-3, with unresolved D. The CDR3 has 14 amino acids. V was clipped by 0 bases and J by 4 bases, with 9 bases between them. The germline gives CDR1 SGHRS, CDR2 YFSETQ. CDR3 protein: CASSLALSADTQYF. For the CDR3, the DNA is TGCGCCAGCAGCTTGGCCCTGAGCGCAGATACGCAGTATTTT.